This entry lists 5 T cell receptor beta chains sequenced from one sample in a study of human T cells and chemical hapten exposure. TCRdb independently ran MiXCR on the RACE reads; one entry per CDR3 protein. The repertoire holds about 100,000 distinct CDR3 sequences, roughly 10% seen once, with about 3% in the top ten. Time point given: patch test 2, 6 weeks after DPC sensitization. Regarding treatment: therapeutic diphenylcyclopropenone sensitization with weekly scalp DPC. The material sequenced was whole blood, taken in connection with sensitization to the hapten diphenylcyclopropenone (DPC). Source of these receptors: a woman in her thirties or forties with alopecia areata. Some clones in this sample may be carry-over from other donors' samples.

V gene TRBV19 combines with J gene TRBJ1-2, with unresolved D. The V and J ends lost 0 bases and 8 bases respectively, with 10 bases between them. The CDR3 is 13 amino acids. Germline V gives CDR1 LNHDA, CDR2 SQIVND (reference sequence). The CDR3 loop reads CASSIDKFRGYTF. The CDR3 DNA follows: TGTGCCAGTAGTATAGATAAATTCCGCGGCTACACCTTC.

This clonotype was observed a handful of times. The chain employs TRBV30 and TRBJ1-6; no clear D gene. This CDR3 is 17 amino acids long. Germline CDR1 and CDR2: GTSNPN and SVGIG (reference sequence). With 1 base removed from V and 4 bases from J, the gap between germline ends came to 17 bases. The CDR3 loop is CAWSDLKLSGYNSPLHF. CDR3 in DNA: TGTGCCTGGAGTGACCTCAAGTTGTCGGGGTATAATTCACCCCTCCACTTT. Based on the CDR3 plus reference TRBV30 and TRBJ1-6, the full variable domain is SQTIHQWPATLVQPVGSPLSLECTVEGTSNPNLYWYRQAAGRGLQLLFYSVGIGQISSEVPQNLSASRPQDRQFILSSKKLLLSDSGFYLCAWSDLKLSGYNSPLHFGNGTRLTVT.

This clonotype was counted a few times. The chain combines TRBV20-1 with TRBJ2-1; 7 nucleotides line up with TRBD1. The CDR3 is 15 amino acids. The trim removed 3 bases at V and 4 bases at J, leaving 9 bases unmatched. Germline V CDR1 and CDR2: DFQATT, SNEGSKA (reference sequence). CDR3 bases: TGCAGTGCTAGGAGGGGGCTTTCTTCTTACAATGAGCAGTTCTTC. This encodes CSARRGLSSYNEQFF.

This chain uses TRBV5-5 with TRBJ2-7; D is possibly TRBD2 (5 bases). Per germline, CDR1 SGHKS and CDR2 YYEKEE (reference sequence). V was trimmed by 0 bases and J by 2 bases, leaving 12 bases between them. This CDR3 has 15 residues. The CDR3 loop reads CASSLVASRTYEQYF. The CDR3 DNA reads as TGTGCCAGCAGCTTGGTGGCTAGCCGTACCTACGAGCAGTACTTC. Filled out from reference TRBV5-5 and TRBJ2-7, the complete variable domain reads DAGVTQSPTHLIKTRGQQVTLRCSPISGHKSVSWYQQVLGQGPQFIFQYYEKEERGRGNFPDRFSARQFPNYSSELNVNALLLGDSALYLCASSLVASRTYEQYFGPGTRLTVT.

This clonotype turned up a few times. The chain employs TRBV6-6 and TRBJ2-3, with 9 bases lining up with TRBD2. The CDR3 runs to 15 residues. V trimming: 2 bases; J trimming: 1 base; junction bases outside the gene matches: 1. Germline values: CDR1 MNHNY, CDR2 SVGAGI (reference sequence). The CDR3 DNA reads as TGTGCCAGCAGTTACCAGCGGGGGGGCACAGATACGCAGTATTTT. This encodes CASSYQRGGTDTQYF.